This entry lists 7 T cell receptor beta chains sequenced from one sample in a study of blood T cell repertoires in COVID-19 (dated by TCRdb to 2018 to 2020). Library creation used the immunoSEQ multiplex PCR assay. What TCRdb holds here is the immuneACCESS table cut down to in-frame rearrangements. Part of the clones is not present; checked against another copy, under half of the missing clones reflect an unresolved V gene, and the others are unexplained. The table for this sample lists roughly 120,000 clones; 75% to 90% of them were counted only once. Clones ranked in the top ten supply approximately 30% of the sample. Input material: peripheral blood. The receptors stem from a man between 65 and 85 years old with active or convalescent COVID-19.

The chain is built from TRBV2 and TRBJ2-5, with a possible D match to TRBD1 (6 bases). Germline assignment: CDR1 SNHLY and CDR2 FYNNEI. Trimming stripped 7 bases from V and 4 bases from J, with 19 bases between. The CDR3 covers 15 residues. In nucleotides, the CDR3 is TGTGCCAGCACCAGACTACAGGGCGTGGGAGAGACCCAGTACTTC. It translates to CASTRLQGVGETQYF.

The rearrangement joins TRBV28 to TRBJ2-2; 7 nucleotides match TRBD1. The CDR3 is 15 amino acids. The trim removed 3 bases at V and 4 bases at J, leaving 5 bases unmatched. Germline V gives CDR1 MDHEN, CDR2 SYDVKM. The CDR3 nucleotides are TGTGCCAGCAGTTTGCCCGGGACAGTCACCGGGGAGCTGTTTTTT. This gives the protein CASSLPGTVTGELFF.

This rearrangement joins TRBV29-1 to TRBJ1-1; 7 nucleotides agree with TRBD1. CDR3 length: 14 amino acids. Trimming at V came to 6 bases and at J to 1 base, leaving 8 bases not matched to a gene. CDR1 SQVTM and CDR2 ANQGSEA come from the germline V gene. The CDR3 sequence: CSVSQGSGNTEAFF. For the CDR3, the DNA is TGCAGCGTCTCACAGGGGAGTGGGAACACTGAAGCTTTCTTT.

This chain connects TRBV9 to TRBJ1-1; weak D call: TRBD1 (5 bases). The CDR3 consists of 13 residues. The V end was cut by 4 bases, the J end by 3 bases, with 10 bases between. Germline V lookup: CDR1 SGDLS, CDR2 YYNGEE. CDR3 in amino acids: CASSRRRDTEAFF. The CDR3 DNA follows: TGTGCCAGCAGCCGACGCAGGGACACTGAAGCTTTCTTT. Filled out from reference TRBV9 and TRBJ1-1, the complete variable domain reads DSGVTQTPKHLITATGQRVTLRCSPRSGDLSVYWYQQSLDQGLQFLIQYYNGEERAKGNILERFSAQQFPDLHSELNLSSLELGDSALYFCASSRRRDTEAFFGQGTRLTVV.

The chain links TRBV5-1 to TRBJ2-3, with TRBD1 matching 9 bases. There are 16 residues in the CDR3. V shed 0 bases and J 0 bases; nucleotides not matched to a gene: 2. Germline V CDR1 and CDR2: SGHRS, YFSETQ. CDR3 in amino acids: CASSLGGTGSTDTQYF. CDR3 DNA sequence: TGCGCCAGCAGCTTGGGCGGGACAGGGAGCACAGATACGCAGTATTTT.

The chain joins TRBV6-1 to TRBJ2-7; unclear D gene. Trimming left V 1 base short and J 1 base short, with 8 bases between. The CDR3 has 14 residues. CDR1 MNHNS and CDR2 SASEGT come from the germline V gene. The CDR3 DNA is TGTGCCAGCAGTGAAGGTCCCGGTTCCTACGAGCAGTACTTC. This encodes CASSEGPGSYEQYF.

Worth noting for this clone: The germline gene is not matched at one end of the junction; a read error may be the cause. The chain couples TRBV7-9 to TRBJ2-1, with TRBD2 matching 11 bases. The CDR3 is made up of 14 amino acids. From germline, CDR1 is SEHNR and CDR2 FQNEAQ (reference sequence). In DNA form, the CDR3 reads TGTGCCAGCAGCATAGCGGGAGGGTACAATGAGCAGTTCTTC. Translated, it gives CASSIAGGYNEQFF.